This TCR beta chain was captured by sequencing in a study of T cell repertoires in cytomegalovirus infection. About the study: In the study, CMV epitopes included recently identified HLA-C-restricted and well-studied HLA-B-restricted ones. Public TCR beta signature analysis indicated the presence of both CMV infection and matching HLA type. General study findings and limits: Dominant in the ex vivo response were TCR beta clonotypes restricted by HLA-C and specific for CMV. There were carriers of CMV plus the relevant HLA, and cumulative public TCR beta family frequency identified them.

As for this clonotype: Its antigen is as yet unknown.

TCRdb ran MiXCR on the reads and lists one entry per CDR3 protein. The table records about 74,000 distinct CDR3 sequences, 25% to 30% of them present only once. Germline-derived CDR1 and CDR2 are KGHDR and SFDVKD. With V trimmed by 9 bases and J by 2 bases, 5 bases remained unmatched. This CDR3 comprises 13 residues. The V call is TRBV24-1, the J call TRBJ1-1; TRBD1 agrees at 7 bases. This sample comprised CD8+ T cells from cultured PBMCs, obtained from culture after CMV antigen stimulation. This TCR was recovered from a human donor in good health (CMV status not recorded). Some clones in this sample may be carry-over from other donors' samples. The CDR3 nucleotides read TGTGCCACCTCCGACAGGGCTAACACTGAAGCTTTCTTT. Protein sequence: CATSDRANTEAFF.